The rows below give T cell receptor beta chains drawn from one sample of a study of T cell responses to AZD1222 COVID-19 vaccine. Clones were read by immunoSEQ multiplex PCR, and TCRdb kept only the in-frame ones, dropping some. This sample has about 80,000 clones, with approximately 83% found just once. This specimen was peripheral blood, taken 28 days after the second AZD1222 dose. The receptors here all came from an adult who received the AZD1222 COVID-19 vaccine. The CDR3 runs from the conserved cysteine through the conserved F or W. A D gene is named only where the DNA matches it firmly. Clone size, where shown, is once, few, many, or a class for clones that have expanded.

cdr3_length: 13; v_call: TRBV18; clone_size: NA; j_call: TRBJ2-5; d_call: NA; cdr3_aa: CASSRPGSETQYF; cdr3_nt: TGTGCCAGCTCACGCCCCGGCTCGGAGACCCAGTACTTC
cdr3_length: 14; v_call: TRBV5-6; clone_size: NA; j_call: TRBJ1-2; d_call: NA; cdr3_aa: CASTTIRGVYGYTF; cdr3_nt: TGTGCCAGCACCACCATCAGGGGTGTCTATGGCTACACCTTC
cdr3_length: 17; v_call: TRBV2; clone_size: NA; j_call: TRBJ2-2; d_call: NA; cdr3_aa: CASSEGQGFANTGELFF; cdr3_nt: TGTGCCAGCAGTGAGGGGCAGGGGTTCGCGAACACCGGGGAGCTGTTTTTT
cdr3_length: 13; v_call: TRBV11-2; clone_size: NA; j_call: TRBJ2-3; d_call: NA; cdr3_aa: CASKAGDTDTQYF; cdr3_nt: TGTGCCAGCAAAGCGGGTGATACAGATACGCAGTATTTT
cdr3_length: 12; v_call: TRBV28; clone_size: NA; j_call: TRBJ1-2; d_call: TRBD1; cdr3_aa: CASSTGGAGYTF; cdr3_nt: TGTGCCAGCAGCACAGGGGGCGCTGGCTACACCTTC
cdr3_length: 13; v_call: TRBV7-9; clone_size: NA; j_call: TRBJ1-2; d_call: TRBD1; cdr3_aa: CASSVTGGYGYTF; cdr3_nt: TGTGCCAGCAGCGTTACAGGGGGCTATGGCTACACCTTC
cdr3_length: 16; v_call: TRBV7-9; clone_size: NA; j_call: TRBJ1-6; d_call: NA; cdr3_aa: CASSGGLIKNNSPLHF; cdr3_nt: TGTGCCAGCAGCGGAGGTTTAATCAAAAACAATTCACCCCTCCACTTT
cdr3_length: 19; v_call: TRBV7-8; clone_size: NA; j_call: TRBJ2-6; d_call: NA; cdr3_aa: CASSLRGGGTGLGANVLTF; cdr3_nt: TGTGCCAGCAGCTTAAGGGGAGGGGGCACAGGGCTTGGGGCCAACGTCCTGACTTTC
cdr3_length: 15; v_call: TRBV5-1; clone_size: NA; j_call: TRBJ2-7; d_call: NA; cdr3_aa: CASSLVRDPSYEQYF; cdr3_nt: TGCGCCAGCAGCTTGGTCCGGGACCCCTCCTACGAGCAGTACTTC
cdr3_length: 12; v_call: TRBV5-4; clone_size: few; j_call: TRBJ2-5; d_call: NA; cdr3_aa: CASSASGETQYF; cdr3_nt: TGTGCCAGCAGCGCATCCGGGGAGACCCAGTACTTC
cdr3_length: 13; v_call: TRBV5-4; clone_size: NA; j_call: TRBJ2-3; d_call: NA; cdr3_aa: CASSLRGPDTQYF; cdr3_nt: TGTGCCAGCAGCTTACGGGGCCCAGATACGCAGTATTTT
cdr3_length: 15; v_call: TRBV9; clone_size: few; j_call: TRBJ2-3; d_call: NA; cdr3_aa: CASSVYGTSEDTQYF; cdr3_nt: TGTGCCAGCAGCGTATATGGGACAAGTGAGGATACGCAGTATTTT
cdr3_length: 14; v_call: TRBV6-6; clone_size: NA; j_call: TRBJ2-7; d_call: TRBD1; cdr3_aa: CATSPQGAAWEQYF; cdr3_nt: TGTGCCACCTCCCCCCAGGGGGCAGCCTGGGAGCAGTACTTC
cdr3_length: 12; v_call: TRBV12-3/TRBV12-4; clone_size: NA; j_call: TRBJ2-1; d_call: NA; cdr3_aa: CASSLRGNEQFF; cdr3_nt: TGTGCCAGCAGTTTACGGGGCAATGAGCAGTTCTTC
cdr3_length: 15; v_call: TRBV5-1; clone_size: NA; j_call: TRBJ2-7; d_call: TRBD1; cdr3_aa: CASSFGTGNSYEQYF; cdr3_nt: TGCGCCAGCAGCTTTGGGACAGGGAACTCCTACGAGCAGTACTTC
cdr3_length: 19; v_call: TRBV9; clone_size: NA; j_call: TRBJ2-1; d_call: NA; cdr3_aa: CASSVQPLGFSAQGNEQFF; cdr3_nt: TGTGCCAGCAGCGTCCAGCCCTTGGGGTTTTCAGCCCAAGGCAATGAGCAGTTCTTC
cdr3_length: 15; v_call: TRBV9; clone_size: NA; j_call: TRBJ1-5; d_call: NA; cdr3_aa: CASSISPGLDQPQHF; cdr3_nt: TGTGCCAGCAGCATATCACCGGGCCTTGATCAGCCCCAGCATTTT
cdr3_length: 15; v_call: TRBV27; clone_size: once; j_call: TRBJ1-4; d_call: NA; cdr3_aa: CASSPTGGIAEKLFF; cdr3_nt: TGTGCCAGCAGCCCGACAGGCGGGATTGCTGAAAAACTGTTTTTT
cdr3_length: 14; v_call: TRBV6-1; clone_size: few; j_call: TRBJ1-2; d_call: NA; cdr3_aa: CASSELSRSYGYTF; cdr3_nt: TGTGCCAGCAGTGAATTGTCGCGGTCCTATGGCTACACCTTC
cdr3_length: 13; v_call: TRBV12-3/TRBV12-4; clone_size: NA; j_call: TRBJ1-1; d_call: NA; cdr3_aa: CASSLKEATEAFF; cdr3_nt: TGTGCCAGCAGTTTGAAGGAGGCCACTGAAGCTTTCTTT
cdr3_length: 15; v_call: TRBV5-5; clone_size: NA; j_call: TRBJ2-3; d_call: NA; cdr3_aa: CASSPGKASTDTQYF; cdr3_nt: TGTGCCAGCAGCCCTGGGAAAGCTAGCACAGATACGCAGTATTTT
cdr3_length: 12; v_call: TRBV19; clone_size: NA; j_call: TRBJ1-1; d_call: NA; cdr3_aa: CASSNREGEAFF; cdr3_nt: TGTGCCAGTAGTAACCGGGAAGGAGAAGCTTTCTTT
cdr3_length: 11; v_call: TRBV29-1; clone_size: NA; j_call: TRBJ2-7; d_call: NA; cdr3_aa: CSVLDGAEQYF; cdr3_nt: TGCAGCGTCCTCGACGGGGCGGAGCAGTACTTC